This T cell receptor beta chain came from a study of cytomegalovirus exposure and HLA in healthy donors. The study's findings and limits: In a later analysis, TCR beta V- and J-gene trimming showed a link to a missense DCLRE1C variant. Analysis was performed later, and it showed HLA-associated TCR beta chains to be more clonally expanded than equally common others. Immune exposure was documented only through CMV serostatus. A list of 150 or so TCR beta chains associated with cytomegalovirus was given.

A note on this clone: The antigen remains undetermined.

This CDR3 has 12 residues. V was pared by 4 bases and J by 9 bases, with 11 bases between. CDR1 and CDR2 from the germline V gene are SEHNR and FQNEAQ (reference sequence). The PCR made use of 60 Vbeta and 13 Jbeta primers. The protocol was immunoSEQ multiplex PCR, while the TCRdb copy is restricted to in-frame clones and leaves out a portion. The sample gives roughly 130,000 clones, 80% to 85% of which show up once; 0.85% to 1.3% is in the top ten. The source of this sequence is a human donor in good health. The chain links TRBV7-9 to TRBJ2-3, with D tentatively TRBD2 (5 bases). What was sequenced was PBMCs. CDR3 DNA: TGTGCCAGCAGCTCGTCGCGGGCGACGCAGTATTTT. Protein product: CASSSSRATQYF.